These 20 T cell receptor beta chains share one sample of origin, sequenced in a study of shared clonotypes between healthy human individuals. Data came from immunoSEQ multiplex PCR; TCRdb stores just in-frame clones and leaves some out. Of some 2,000,000 clones in the sample, 85% to 95% were seen once. CD45RO-negative CD8 cells positively selected for CCR7 made up the naive population, which excluded terminally differentiated effector memory CD45RA+ cells. Sequencing was performed on naive CD8+ T cells sorted from blood. All receptors come from a young man in good health.

The chain employs TRBV5-4 and TRBJ2-1, with 7 bases matching TRBD2. Trimming removed 4 bases from V and 5 bases from J; junction bases left unmatched: 9. CDR1 is SGHNT and CDR2 is YYREEE in the germline V gene (reference sequence). This CDR3 has 15 residues. The CDR3 sequence: CASSPGGLLHNEQFF. The CDR3 DNA reads TGTGCCAGCAGCCCCGGGGGGTTATTGCACAATGAGCAGTTCTTC. The full variable domain, in which reference TRBV5-4 and TRBJ2-1 provide the parts outside the CDR3, is ETGVTQSPTHLIKTRGQQVTLRCSSQSGHNTVSWYQQALGQGPQFIFQYYREEENGRGNFPPRFSGLQFPNYSSELNVNALELDDSALYLCASSPGGLLHNEQFFGPGTRLTVL.

Notes on this clone: Other DNA sequences in this sample translate to the same CDR3. V and J are TRBV6-5 and TRBJ2-1; TRBD2 matches at 9 bases. The CDR3 is 16 residues long. Germline assignment: CDR1 MNHEY and CDR2 SVGAGI. After removal of 0 bases from V and 4 bases from J, the junction contained 4 bases not matched to a gene. CDR3 coding DNA: TGTGCCAGCAGTTACTCGACGGCGGGGGGGTACAATGAGCAGTTCTTC. Amino acids: CASSYSTAGGYNEQFF.

This sequence joins TRBV25-1 and TRBJ1-5; 9 bases agree with TRBD1. This CDR3 contains 17 residues. The V gene end was trimmed by 0 bases and the J gene end by 6 bases; junction bases not matched to a gene: 9. Looked up from germline, CDR1 is MGHDK and CDR2 is SYGVNS. The CDR3 region is CASSEYNRGLVCQPQHF. The CDR3 DNA follows: TGTGCCAGCAGTGAATATAACAGGGGGCTTGTATGTCAGCCCCAGCATTTT. Complete variable domain (other parts from reference TRBV25-1 and TRBJ1-5): EADIYQTPRYLVIGTGKKITLECSQTMGHDKMYWYQQDPGMELHLIHYSYGVNSTEKGDLSSESTVSRIRTEHFPLTLESARPSHTSQYLCASSEYNRGLVCQPQHFGDGTRLSIL.

J is TRBJ2-7 and V is TRBV10-2; unclear D gene. CDR1 is WSHSY and CDR2 is SAAADI in the germline V gene. V was cut by 3 bases and J by 0 bases, with 6 bases left in between. This CDR3 comprises 13 residues. CDR3 loop: CASSDGVSYEQYF. The CDR3 nucleotides read TGCGCCAGCAGTGATGGCGTCTCCTACGAGCAGTACTTC.

The V and J genes are TRBV2 and TRBJ2-1; 8 bases are shared with TRBD2. Germline CDR1 and CDR2: SNHLY and FYNNEI. J gave up 6 bases and V 5 bases, and 9 bases lay outside the gene matches. CDR3 length: 15 residues. This CDR3 is CASSIWDAGGNEQFF. The CDR3 DNA follows: TGTGCCAGCAGTATTTGGGATGCGGGAGGCAATGAGCAGTTCTTC.

A note on this clone: Other DNA sequences of this sample code for an identical CDR3. The J gene is TRBJ2-7, the V gene TRBV9, with D maybe TRBD2 (6 bases). The CDR3 is 15 residues long. V lost 0 bases to trimming and J lost 0 bases, with 10 bases between them. CDR1 and CDR2 (germline): SGDLS, YYNGEE. In DNA, the CDR3 is TGTGCCAGCAGCGTAGGGGGAGGCCGCTCCTACGAGCAGTACTTC. Amino acids: CASSVGGGRSYEQYF.

The chain carries TRBV6-5 and TRBJ1-2; D unresolved. Germline V gives CDR1 MNHEY, CDR2 SVGAGI. V dropped 2 bases and J dropped 4 bases, with 8 bases sitting between them. CDR3 length: 13 residues. The CDR3 protein is CASSYKESYGYTF. The CDR3, as DNA: TGTGCCAGCAGTTACAAGGAAAGCTATGGCTACACCTTC.

As for this clone: Germline and junction disagree at one end, which may indicate a read error. The chain combines TRBV7-7 with TRBJ2-7; the match to TRBD1 covers 8 bases. The CDR3 has 13 residues. Germline values: CDR1 SSHAT, CDR2 FNYEAQ (reference sequence). The CDR3 region has the DNA TGTGCTAGCAGCTTACGGACAGGGTGGGAGCAGTACTTC. Translating gives CASSLRTGWEQYF.

Note on this clone: This same CDR3 is encoded by further DNA sequences in the sample. This sequence joins TRBV4-1 and TRBJ1-1; D ambiguous. The CDR3 runs to 13 residues. Germline assignment: CDR1 MGHRA and CDR2 YSYEKL. Between the trimmed V and J ends, which lost 1 base and 4 bases, there was a span of 7 bases. In DNA, the CDR3 is TGCGCCAGCAGCCAAGGTCGGGGCACTGAAGCTTTCTTT. Translated, it gives CASSQGRGTEAFF.

The chain carries TRBV2 and TRBJ2-3, with D perhaps matching TRBD1 or TRBD2 (5 bases each). The V end lost 8 bases, the J end lost 5 bases, and 17 bases lay between the germline ends. Germline V gene lookup returns CDR1 SNHLY and CDR2 FYNNEI. The CDR3 extends over 14 amino acids. The CDR3 spells CASLRDPLGDTQYF. CDR3 DNA: TGTGCCAGCCTCCGGGACCCACTAGGAGATACGCAGTATTTT.

This clone was seen only once. CDR3 sequence: CASSQGQGWGTNEKLFF. CDR3 coding DNA: TGCGCCAGCAGCCAAGGACAGGGATGGGGAACTAATGAAAAACTGTTTTTT. The chain uses TRBV4-3 and TRBJ1-4; 7 bases are shared with TRBD1. The V segment lost 1 base and the J segment 1 base; nucleotides outside the gene matches: 6. The CDR3 is 17 amino acids. Germline V gene sequence: CDR1 LGHNA, CDR2 YSLEER.

Comments on this clone: This same CDR3 is encoded by further DNA sequences in the sample. The V and J genes are TRBV13 and TRBJ1-2; 11 nucleotides match TRBD1. The ends lost 0 bases at V and 8 bases at J; junction bases unmatched: 2. The CDR3 loop spans 14 amino acids. Germline values: CDR1 PRHDT, CDR2 FYEKMQ (reference sequence). This CDR3 is CASSLGGTGGGYTF. In DNA form, the CDR3 reads TGTGCCAGCAGCTTAGGAGGGACAGGGGGAGGCTACACCTTC.

The rearrangement joins TRBV7-8 to TRBJ2-7; 8 bases agree with TRBD2. Germline CDR1 and CDR2: SGHVS and FQNEAQ. The CDR3 covers 19 residues. V shed 0 bases, J shed 0 bases, and the junction held 13 bases outside the gene matches. In nucleotides, the CDR3 is TGTGCCAGCAGCTTAGCGGGAACTAGCGGACTCTTATTCTCCTACGAGCAGTACTTC. Translated: CASSLAGTSGLLFSYEQYF. The entire variable domain, with the rest obtained from reference TRBV7-8 and TRBJ2-7, is as follows: GAGVSQSPRYKVAKRGQDVALRCDPISGHVSLFWYQQALGQGPEFLTYFQNEAQLDKSGLPSDRFFAERPEGSVSTLKIQRTQQEDSAVYLCASSLAGTSGLLFSYEQYFGPGTRLTVT.

The genes are TRBV20-1 and TRBJ2-7; D gene uncertain. V was cut by 3 bases and J by 3 bases, with 6 bases left in between. CDR1 is DFQATT and CDR2 is SNEGSKA in the germline V gene (reference sequence). This CDR3 contains 11 residues. DNA of the CDR3: TGCAGTGCTAGTTGGGACTACGAGCAGTACTTC. This gives the protein CSASWDYEQYF.

This chain joins TRBV5-1 and TRBJ2-1; 7 nucleotides agree with TRBD1. The CDR3 sequence is 15 residues long. J lost 1 base, V lost 4 bases, and 5 bases had no gene match. CDR1 is SGHRS and CDR2 is YFSETQ in the germline V gene. The chain's CDR3 is CASSATGSSYNEQFF. Written as DNA, the CDR3 is TGCGCCAGCAGCGCGACAGGGTCGTCCTACAATGAGCAGTTCTTC.

This sequence joins TRBV7-8 and TRBJ2-3, with 12 positions matching TRBD2. The CDR3 contains 15 residues. Germline CDR1 reads SGHVS; CDR2 reads FQNEAQ. V lost 5 bases to trimming and J lost 4 bases; unmatched junction nucleotides: 4. The CDR3 sequence is CASSQGLAGPDTQYF. The CDR3 DNA follows: TGTGCCAGCAGCCAGGGACTAGCGGGCCCAGATACGCAGTATTTT. Based on the CDR3 plus reference TRBV7-8 and TRBJ2-3, the full variable domain is GAGVSQSPRYKVAKRGQDVALRCDPISGHVSLFWYQQALGQGPEFLTYFQNEAQLDKSGLPSDRFFAERPEGSVSTLKIQRTQQEDSAVYLCASSQGLAGPDTQYFGPGTRLTVL.

This clone was picked up one time. The chain has TRBV27 and TRBJ2-5, with no clear D. V dropped 2 bases and J dropped 1 base, with 5 bases sitting between them. Germline values: CDR1 MNHEY, CDR2 SMNVEV (reference sequence). The CDR3 covers 13 residues. This chain's CDR3 is CASSLTPQETQYF. Written as DNA, the CDR3 is TGTGCCAGCAGTTTAACACCCCAAGAGACCCAGTACTTC.

The chain links TRBV18 to TRBJ1-5; tentative D call: TRBD1 (5 bases). V lost 2 bases and J 7 bases, leaving 9 bases between the germline ends. This CDR3 is built from 13 residues. The germline gives CDR1 KGHSH, CDR2 LQKENI. The CDR3 reads CASSPDGDQPQHF. CDR3 bases: TGTGCCAGCTCACCAGATGGGGACCAGCCCCAGCATTTT.

The chain employs TRBV13 and TRBJ2-5; TRBD2 agrees at 8 bases. V lost 0 bases to trimming and J lost 10 bases; unmatched junction nucleotides: 4. Per the germline V gene, CDR1 is PRHDT and CDR2 is FYEKMQ (reference sequence). The length of the CDR3 is 13 residues. The CDR3 bases are TGTGCCAGCAGCTTAGGGCGGGGGGCATTCCAGTACTTC. It specifies CASSLGRGAFQYF.

Worth noting for this clone: The junction shows a germline mismatch at one end, possibly a read error. The gene calls are TRBV19 and TRBJ2-1, with 10 positions matching TRBD2. The V gene's germline CDR1 is LNHDA and CDR2 SQIVND (reference sequence). The CDR3 length is 15 residues. CDR3 amino acids: CASSLAGDSNNEQFF. CDR3 in DNA: TGTGCCAGTAGTCTAGCGGGGGACTCCAACAATGAGCAGTTCTTC.